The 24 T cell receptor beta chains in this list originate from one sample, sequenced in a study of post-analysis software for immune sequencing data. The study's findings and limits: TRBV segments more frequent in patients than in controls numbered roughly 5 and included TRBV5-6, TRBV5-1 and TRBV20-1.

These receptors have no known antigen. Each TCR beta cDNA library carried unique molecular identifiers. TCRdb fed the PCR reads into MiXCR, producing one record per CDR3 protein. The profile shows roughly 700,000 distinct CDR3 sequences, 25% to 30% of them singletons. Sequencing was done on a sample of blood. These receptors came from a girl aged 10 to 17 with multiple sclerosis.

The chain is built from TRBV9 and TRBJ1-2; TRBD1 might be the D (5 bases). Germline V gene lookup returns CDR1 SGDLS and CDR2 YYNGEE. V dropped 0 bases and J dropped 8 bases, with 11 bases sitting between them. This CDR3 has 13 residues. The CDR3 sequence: CASSVATRDGYTF. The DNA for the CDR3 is TGTGCCAGCAGCGTAGCTACTAGGGACGGCTACACCTTC. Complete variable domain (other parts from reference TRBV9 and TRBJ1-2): DSGVTQTPKHLITATGQRVTLRCSPRSGDLSVYWYQQSLDQGLQFLIQYYNGEERAKGNILERFSAQQFPDLHSELNLSSLELGDSALYFCASSVATRDGYTFGSGTRLTVV.

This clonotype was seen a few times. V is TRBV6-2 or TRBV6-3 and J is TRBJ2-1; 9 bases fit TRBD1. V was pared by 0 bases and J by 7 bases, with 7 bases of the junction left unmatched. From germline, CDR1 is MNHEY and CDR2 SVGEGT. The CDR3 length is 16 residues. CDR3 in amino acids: CASSYSWDRAGNEQFF. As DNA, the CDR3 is TGTGCCAGCAGTTACTCGTGGGACAGGGCGGGGAATGAGCAGTTCTTC.

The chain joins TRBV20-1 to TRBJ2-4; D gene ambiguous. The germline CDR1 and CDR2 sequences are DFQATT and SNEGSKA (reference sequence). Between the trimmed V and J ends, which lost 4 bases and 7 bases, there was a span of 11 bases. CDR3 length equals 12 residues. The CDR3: CSAKDGKNIQYF. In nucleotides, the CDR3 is TGCAGTGCTAAAGATGGGAAGAACATTCAGTACTTC.

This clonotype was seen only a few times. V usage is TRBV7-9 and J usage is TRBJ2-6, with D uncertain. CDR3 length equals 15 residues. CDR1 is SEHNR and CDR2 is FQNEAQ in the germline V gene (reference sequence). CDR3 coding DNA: TGTGCGGGTCGGCGGTCGAGCTCTGGGGCCAACGTCCTGACTTTC. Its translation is CAGRRSSSGANVLTF. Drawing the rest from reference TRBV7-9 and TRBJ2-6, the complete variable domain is DTGVSQNPRHKITKRGQNVTFRCDPISEHNRLYWYRQTLGQGPEFLTYFQNEAQLEKSRLLSDRFSAERPKGSFSTLEIQRTEQGDSAMYLCAGRRSSSGANVLTFGAGSRLTVL.

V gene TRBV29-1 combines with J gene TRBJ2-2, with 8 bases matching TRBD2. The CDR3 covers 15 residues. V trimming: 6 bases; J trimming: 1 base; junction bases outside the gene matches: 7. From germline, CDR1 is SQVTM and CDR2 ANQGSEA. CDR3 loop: CSVAIAGLNTGELFF. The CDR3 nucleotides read TGCAGCGTCGCTATAGCGGGACTGAACACCGGGGAGCTGTTTTTT.

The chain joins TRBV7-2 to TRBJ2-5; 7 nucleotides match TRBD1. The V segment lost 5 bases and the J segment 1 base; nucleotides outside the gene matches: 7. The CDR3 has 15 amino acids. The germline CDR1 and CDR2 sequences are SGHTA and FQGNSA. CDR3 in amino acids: CASSPRQGPQETQYF. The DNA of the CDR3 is TGTGCCAGCAGCCCTCGACAGGGCCCCCAAGAGACCCAGTACTTC.

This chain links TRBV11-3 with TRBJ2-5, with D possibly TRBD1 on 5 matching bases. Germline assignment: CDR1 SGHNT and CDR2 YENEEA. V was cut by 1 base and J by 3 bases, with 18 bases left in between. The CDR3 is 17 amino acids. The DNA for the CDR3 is TGTGCCAGCAGCTTAGGTCTCAGGGAAGACGAAAAAGAGACCCAGTACTTC. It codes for CASSLGLREDEKETQYF.

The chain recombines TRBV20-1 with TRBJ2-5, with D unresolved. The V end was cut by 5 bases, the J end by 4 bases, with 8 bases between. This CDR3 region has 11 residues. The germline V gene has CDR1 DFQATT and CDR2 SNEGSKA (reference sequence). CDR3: CSARWGETQYF. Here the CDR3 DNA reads TGCAGTGCTCGGTGGGGAGAGACCCAGTACTTC.

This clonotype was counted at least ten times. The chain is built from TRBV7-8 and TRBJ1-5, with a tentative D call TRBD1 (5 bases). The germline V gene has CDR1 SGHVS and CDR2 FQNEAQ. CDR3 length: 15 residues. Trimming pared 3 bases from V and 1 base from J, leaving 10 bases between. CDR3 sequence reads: CASSFRGLSNQPQHF. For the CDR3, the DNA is TGTGCCAGCAGCTTTCGGGGGTTGAGCAATCAGCCCCAGCATTTT.

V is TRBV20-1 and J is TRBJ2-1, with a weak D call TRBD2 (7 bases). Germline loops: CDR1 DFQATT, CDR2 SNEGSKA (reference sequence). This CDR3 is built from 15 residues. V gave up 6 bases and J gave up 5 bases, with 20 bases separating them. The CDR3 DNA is TGCAGTGCCACAGCAGGAGGGGGGGGAAACAATGAGCAGTTCTTC. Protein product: CSATAGGGGNNEQFF.

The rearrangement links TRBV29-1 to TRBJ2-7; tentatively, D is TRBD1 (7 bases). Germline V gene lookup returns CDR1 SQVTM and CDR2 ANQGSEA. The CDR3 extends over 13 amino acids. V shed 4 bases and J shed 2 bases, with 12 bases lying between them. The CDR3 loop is CSVGQGGPYEQYF. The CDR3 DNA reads TGCAGCGTTGGACAGGGAGGCCCCTACGAGCAGTACTTC.

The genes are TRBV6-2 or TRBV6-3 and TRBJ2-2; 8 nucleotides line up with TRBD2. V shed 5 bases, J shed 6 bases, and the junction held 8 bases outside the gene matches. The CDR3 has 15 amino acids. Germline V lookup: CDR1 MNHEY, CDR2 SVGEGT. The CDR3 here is CASSKLAGGPGELFF. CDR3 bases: TGTGCCAGCAGTAAGCTGGCGGGAGGACCCGGGGAGCTGTTTTTT.

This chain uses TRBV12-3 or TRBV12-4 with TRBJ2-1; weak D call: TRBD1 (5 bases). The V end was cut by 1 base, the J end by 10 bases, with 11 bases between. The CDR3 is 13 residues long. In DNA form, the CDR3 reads TGTGCCAGCAGTTTAGGACAGACGGTGGAGCAGTTCTTC. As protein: CASSLGQTVEQFF.

The CDR3, as DNA: TGCGCCAGCCAACCACGACTAGCGGGAGCTCTACGGGGGCAGTACTTC. Protein sequence: CASQPRLAGALRGQYF. J is TRBJ2-7 and V is TRBV4-3, with TRBD2 matching over 12 bases. With 8 bases clipped from V and 9 bases from J, the junction kept 17 bases outside the gene matches. CDR3 size: 16 residues. Germline CDR1 LGHNA, CDR2 YSLEER.

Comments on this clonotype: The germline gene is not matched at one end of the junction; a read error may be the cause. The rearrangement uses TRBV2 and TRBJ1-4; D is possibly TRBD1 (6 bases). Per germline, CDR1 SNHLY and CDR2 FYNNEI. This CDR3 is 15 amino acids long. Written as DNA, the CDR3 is TGCGCCAGCAGTGAAGGACAGTTGAGTAATGAAAAACTGTTTTTT. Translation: CASSEGQLSNEKLFF.

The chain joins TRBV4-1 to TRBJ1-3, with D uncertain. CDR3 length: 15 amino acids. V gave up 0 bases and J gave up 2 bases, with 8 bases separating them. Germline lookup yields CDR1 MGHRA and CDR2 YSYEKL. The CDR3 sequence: CASSQDSFTGNTIYF. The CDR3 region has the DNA TGCGCCAGCAGCCAAGACAGCTTCACTGGAAACACCATATATTTT.

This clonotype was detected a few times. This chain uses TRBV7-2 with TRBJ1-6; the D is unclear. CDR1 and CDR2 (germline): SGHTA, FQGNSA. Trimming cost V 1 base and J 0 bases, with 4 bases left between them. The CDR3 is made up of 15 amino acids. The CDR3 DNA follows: TGTGCCAGCAGCTTAGACAGCTCCTATAATTCACCCCTCCACTTT. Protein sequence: CASSLDSSYNSPLHF. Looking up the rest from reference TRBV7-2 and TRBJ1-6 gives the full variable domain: GAGVSQSPSNKVTEKGKDVELRCDPISGHTALYWYRQSLGQGLEFLIYFQGNSAPDKSGLPSDRFSAERTGGSVSTLTIQRTQQEDSAVYLCASSLDSSYNSPLHFGNGTRLTVT.

The CDR3 DNA sequence: TGTGCCAGCAGCCAGTCCCCGGGTCGAGACAATGAGCAGTTCTTC. This sequence encodes CASSQSPGRDNEQFF. The rearrangement joins TRBV11-2 to TRBJ2-1; D ambiguous. Trimming shortened V by 5 bases and J by 5 bases, and 16 bases separated the two germline ends. Germline V gives CDR1 SGHAT, CDR2 FQNNGV. The CDR3 has 15 amino acids.

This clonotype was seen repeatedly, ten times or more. The CDR3 nucleotides read TGCAGCGGGGGCCGGCTAGCGGGAGCAGATACGCAGTATTTT. Its protein product is CSGGRLAGADTQYF. The chain links TRBV29-1 to TRBJ2-3; 10 bases match TRBD2. The CDR3 spans 14 residues. Germline CDR1 reads SQVTM; CDR2 reads ANQGSEA. J gave up 4 bases and V 7 bases, and 8 bases lay outside the gene matches.

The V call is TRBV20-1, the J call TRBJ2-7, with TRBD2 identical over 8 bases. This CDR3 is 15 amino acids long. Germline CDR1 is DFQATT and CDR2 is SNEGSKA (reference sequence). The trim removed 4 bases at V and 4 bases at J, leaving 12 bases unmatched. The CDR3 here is CSATRGEREFYEQYF. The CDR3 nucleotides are TGCAGTGCTACCCGGGGGGAGCGGGAGTTTTACGAGCAGTACTTC.

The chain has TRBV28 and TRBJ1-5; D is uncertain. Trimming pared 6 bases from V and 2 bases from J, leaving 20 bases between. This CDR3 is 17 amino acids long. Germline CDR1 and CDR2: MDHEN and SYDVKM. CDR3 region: CASSFYRVFFGNQPQHF. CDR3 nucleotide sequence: TGTGCCAGCAGCTTTTACCGGGTCTTCTTCGGCAATCAGCCCCAGCATTTT.

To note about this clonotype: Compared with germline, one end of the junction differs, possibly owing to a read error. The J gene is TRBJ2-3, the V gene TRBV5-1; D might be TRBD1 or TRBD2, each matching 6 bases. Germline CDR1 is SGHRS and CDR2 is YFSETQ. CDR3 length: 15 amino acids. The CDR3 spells CACSRETGDTDTQYF. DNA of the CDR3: TGCGCCTGCAGCCGGGAGACAGGCGACACAGATACGCAGTATTTT.

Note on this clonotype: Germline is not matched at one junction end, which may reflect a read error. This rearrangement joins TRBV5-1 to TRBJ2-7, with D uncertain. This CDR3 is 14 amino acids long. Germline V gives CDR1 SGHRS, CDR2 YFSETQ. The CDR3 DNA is TGCACCAGCAGGAGAAGTAACAAAGGCTACGAGCAGTACTTC. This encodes CTSRRSNKGYEQYF.

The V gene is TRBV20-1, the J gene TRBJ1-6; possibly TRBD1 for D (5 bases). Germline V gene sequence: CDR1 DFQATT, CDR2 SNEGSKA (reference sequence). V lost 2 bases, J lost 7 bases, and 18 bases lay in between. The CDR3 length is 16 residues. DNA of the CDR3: TGCAGTGCTAGATCGGCGGCGGAGAGGGGCAATTCACCCCTCCACTTT. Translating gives CSARSAAERGNSPLHF.